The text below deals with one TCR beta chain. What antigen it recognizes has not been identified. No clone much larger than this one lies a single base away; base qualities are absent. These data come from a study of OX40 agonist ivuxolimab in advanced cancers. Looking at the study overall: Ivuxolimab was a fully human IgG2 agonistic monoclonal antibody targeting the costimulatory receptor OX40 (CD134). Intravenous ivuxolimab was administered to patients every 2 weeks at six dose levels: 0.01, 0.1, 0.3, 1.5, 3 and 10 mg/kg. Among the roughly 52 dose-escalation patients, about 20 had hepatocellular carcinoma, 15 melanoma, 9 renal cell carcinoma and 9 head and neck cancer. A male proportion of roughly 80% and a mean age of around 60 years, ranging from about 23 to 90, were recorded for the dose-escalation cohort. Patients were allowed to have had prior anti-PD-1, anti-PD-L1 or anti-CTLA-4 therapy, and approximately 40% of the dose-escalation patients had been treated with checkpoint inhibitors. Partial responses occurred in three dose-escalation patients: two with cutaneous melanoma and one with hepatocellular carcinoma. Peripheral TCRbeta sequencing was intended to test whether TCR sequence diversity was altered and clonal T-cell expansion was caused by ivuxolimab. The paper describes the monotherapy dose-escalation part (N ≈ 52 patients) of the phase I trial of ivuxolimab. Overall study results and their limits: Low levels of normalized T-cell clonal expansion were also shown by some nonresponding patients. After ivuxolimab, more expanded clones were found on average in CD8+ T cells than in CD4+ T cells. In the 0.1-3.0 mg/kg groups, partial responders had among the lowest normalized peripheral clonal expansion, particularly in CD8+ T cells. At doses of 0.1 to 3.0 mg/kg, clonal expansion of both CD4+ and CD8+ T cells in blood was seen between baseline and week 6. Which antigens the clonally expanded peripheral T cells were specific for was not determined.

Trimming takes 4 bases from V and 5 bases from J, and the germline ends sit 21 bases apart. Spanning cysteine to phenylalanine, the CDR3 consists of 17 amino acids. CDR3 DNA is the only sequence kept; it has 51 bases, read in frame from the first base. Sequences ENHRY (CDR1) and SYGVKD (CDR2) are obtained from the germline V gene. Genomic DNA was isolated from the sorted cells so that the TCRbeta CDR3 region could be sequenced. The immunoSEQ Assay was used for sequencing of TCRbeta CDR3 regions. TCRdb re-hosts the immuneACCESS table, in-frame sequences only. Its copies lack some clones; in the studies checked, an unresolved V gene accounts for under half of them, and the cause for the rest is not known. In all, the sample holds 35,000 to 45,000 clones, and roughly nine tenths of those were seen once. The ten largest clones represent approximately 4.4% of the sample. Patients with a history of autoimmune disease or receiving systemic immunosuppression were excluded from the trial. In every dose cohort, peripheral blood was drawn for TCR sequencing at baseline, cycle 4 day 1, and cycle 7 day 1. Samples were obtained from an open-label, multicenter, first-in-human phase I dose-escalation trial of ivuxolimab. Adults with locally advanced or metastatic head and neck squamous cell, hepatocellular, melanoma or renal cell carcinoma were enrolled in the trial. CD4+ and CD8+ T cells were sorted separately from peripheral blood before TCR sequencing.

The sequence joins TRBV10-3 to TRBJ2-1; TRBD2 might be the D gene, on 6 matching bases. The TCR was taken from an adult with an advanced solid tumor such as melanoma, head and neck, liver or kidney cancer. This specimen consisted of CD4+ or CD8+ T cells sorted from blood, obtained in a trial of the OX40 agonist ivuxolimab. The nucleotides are TGTGCCATCAGTGGCCCCATTGTAGGGACTGGGGACAATGAGCAGTTCTTC. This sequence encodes CAISGPIVGTGDNEQFF.